The source of this T cell receptor (beta chain) is a study of cytomegalovirus exposure and HLA in healthy donors. Concerning this clone itself: Antigen specificity is unknown.

This CDR3 contains 15 residues. The germline CDR1 and CDR2 sequences are SNHLY and FYNNEI. Losses at the gene ends were 6 bases for V and 0 bases for J; bases not matched to a gene: 7. Study results and caveats: Associated with HLA alleles at 0.05 false discovery rate in a later analysis were some 18,000 TCR beta sequences.

PCR used 60 Vbeta primers and 13 Jbeta primers. Assay used: immunoSEQ multiplex PCR; TCRdb lists only in-frame clones, some missing. Of approximately 150,000 clones listed, over 70% were seen once; the top ten hold around 7%. This TCR derives from a woman aged 40-49 years in good health and CMV-seropositive. The sample was PBMCs. V and J are TRBV2 and TRBJ1-1; TRBD1 agrees at 7 bases. CDR3 bases: TGTGCCAGCAGCGAAATACAGGGGATGAACACTGAAGCTTTCTTT. Amino acids: CASSEIQGMNTEAFF.